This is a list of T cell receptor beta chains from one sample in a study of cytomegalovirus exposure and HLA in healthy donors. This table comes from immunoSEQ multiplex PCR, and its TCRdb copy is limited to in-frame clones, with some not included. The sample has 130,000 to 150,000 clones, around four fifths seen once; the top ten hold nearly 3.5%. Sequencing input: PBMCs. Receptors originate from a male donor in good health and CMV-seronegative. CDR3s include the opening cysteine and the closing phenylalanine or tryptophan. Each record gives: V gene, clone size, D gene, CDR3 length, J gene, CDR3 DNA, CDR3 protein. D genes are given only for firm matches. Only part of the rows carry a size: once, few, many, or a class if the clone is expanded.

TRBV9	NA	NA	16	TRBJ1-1	TGTGCCAGCAGCGTAGGAAGCAGGGGCACTAACACTGAAGCTTTCTTT	CASSVGSRGTNTEAFF
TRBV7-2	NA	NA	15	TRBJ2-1	TGTGCCAGCAGCCGAGGACTTCTGGCGGACAATGAGCAGTTCTTC	CASSRGLLADNEQFF
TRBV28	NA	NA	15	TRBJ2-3	TGTGCCAGCAGTCCCCCGCCGGGGATCACAGATACGCAGTATTTT	CASSPPPGITDTQYF
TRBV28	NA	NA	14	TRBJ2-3	TGTGCCAGCAGTTTCGTGGGGGCAGGAGATACGCAGTATTTT	CASSFVGAGDTQYF
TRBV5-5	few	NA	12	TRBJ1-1	TGTGCCAGCAGCAGCGGGAACACTGAAGCTTTCTTT	CASSSGNTEAFF
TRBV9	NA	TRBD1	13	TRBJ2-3	TGTGCCAGCAGCCCAGGGACAGGCGATACGCAGTATTTT	CASSPGTGDTQYF
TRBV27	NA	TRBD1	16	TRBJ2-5	TGTGCCAGCAGTTTATCCCAACAGGGGGCAGGGGAGACCCAGTACTTC	CASSLSQQGAGETQYF
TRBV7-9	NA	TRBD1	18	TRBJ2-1	TGTGCCAGCAGCTCTACCGACAGGGAACGCAGCTCCTACAATGAGCAGTTCTTC	CASSSTDRERSSYNEQFF
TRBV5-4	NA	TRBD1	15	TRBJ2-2	TGTGCCAGCAGCCAAAAGACAGGGGGCACCGGGGAGCTGTTTTTT	CASSQKTGGTGELFF
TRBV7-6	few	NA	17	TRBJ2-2	TGTGCCAGCGAAATTTTAGGGGGGGGGCGGGGCACCGGGGAGCTGTTTTTT	CASEILGGGRGTGELFF
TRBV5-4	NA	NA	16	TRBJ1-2	TGTGCCAGCAGCTTGGAGAGGGTTTATGAGGACTATGGCTACACCTTC	CASSLERVYEDYGYTF
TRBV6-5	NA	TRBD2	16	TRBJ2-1	TGTGCCAGCAGTTACTCGACTAGCGGTTCCTACAATGAGCAGTTCTTC	CASSYSTSGSYNEQFF